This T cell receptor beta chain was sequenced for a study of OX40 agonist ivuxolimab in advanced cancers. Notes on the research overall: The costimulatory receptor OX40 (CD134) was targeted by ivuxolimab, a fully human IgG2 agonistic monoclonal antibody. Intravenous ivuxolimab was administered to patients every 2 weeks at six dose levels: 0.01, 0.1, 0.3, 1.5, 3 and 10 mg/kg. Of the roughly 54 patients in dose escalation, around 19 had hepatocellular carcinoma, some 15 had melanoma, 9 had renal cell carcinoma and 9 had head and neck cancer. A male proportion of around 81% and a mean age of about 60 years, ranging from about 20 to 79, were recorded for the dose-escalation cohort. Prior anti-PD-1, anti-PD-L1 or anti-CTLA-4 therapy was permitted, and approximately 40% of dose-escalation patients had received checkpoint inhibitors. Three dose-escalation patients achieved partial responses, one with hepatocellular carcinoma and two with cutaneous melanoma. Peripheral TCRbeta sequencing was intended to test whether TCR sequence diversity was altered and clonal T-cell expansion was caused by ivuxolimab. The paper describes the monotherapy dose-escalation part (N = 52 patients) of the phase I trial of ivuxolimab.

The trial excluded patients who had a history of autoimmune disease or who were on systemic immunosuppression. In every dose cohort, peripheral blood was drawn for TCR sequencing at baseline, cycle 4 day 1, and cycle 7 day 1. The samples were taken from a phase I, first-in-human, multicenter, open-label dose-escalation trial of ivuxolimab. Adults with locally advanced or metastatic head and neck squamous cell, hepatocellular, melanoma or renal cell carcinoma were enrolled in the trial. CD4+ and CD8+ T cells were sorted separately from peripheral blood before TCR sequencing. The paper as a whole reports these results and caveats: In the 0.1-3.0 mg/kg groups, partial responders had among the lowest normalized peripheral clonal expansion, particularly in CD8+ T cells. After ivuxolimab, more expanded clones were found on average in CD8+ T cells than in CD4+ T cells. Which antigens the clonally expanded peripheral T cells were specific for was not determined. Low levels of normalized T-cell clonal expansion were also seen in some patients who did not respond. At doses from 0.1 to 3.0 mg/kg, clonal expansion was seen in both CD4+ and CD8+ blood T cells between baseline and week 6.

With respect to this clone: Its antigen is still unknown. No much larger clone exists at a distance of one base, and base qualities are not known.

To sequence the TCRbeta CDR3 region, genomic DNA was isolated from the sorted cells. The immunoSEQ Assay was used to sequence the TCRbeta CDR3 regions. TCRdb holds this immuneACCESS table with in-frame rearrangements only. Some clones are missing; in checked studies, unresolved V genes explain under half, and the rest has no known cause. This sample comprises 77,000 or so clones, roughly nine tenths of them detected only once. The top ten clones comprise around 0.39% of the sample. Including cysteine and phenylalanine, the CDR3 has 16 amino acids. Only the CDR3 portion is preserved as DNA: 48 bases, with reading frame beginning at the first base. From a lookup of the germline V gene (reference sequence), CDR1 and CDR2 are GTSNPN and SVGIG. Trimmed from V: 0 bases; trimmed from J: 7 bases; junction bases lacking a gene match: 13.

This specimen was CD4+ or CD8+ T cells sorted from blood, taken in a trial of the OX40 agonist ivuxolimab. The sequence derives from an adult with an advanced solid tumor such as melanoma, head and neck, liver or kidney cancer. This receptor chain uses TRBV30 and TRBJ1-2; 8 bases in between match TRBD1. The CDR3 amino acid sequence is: CAWSVQGTGGKAGYTF. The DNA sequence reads TGTGCCTGGAGTGTACAGGGTACAGGGGGGAAGGCTGGCTACACCTTC.